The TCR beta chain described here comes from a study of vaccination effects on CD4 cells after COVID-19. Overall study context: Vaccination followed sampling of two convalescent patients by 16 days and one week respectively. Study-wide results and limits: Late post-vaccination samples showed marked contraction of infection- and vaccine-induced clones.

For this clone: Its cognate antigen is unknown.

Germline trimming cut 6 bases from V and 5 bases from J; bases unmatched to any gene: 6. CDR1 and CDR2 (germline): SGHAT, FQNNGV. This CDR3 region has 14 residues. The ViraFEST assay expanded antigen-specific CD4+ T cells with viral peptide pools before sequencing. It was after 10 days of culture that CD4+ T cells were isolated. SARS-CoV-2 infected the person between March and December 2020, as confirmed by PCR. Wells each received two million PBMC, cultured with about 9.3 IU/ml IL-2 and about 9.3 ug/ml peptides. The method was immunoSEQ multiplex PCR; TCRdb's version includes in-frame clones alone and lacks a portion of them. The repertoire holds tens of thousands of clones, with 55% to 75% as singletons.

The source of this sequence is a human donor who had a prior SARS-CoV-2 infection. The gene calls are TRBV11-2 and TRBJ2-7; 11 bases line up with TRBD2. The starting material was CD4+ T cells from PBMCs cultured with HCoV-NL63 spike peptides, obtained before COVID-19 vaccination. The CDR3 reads CASRIAGGPNEQYF. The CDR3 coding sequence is TGTGCCAGCAGAATAGCGGGAGGGCCTAACGAGCAGTACTTC.